These 24 T cell receptor beta chains were all obtained from the same sample, sequenced in a study of breast tumors, draining lymph nodes, adjacent tissues (dated by TCRdb to the mid-2010s). Library preparation used multiplex PCR. Sequencing used an Illumina HiSeq 2000. Using fastp trimming at Q25 and MiXCR clonotype assembly, TCRdb reanalyzed the public sequencing data and kept in-frame beta chains. All rows with the same CDR3 protein become a single entry with the most common DNA and genes. This sample holds some 120,000 distinct CDR3 sequences; about 20% were observed only once. Clones ranked in the top ten supply more than 3% of the sample. The lymph node samples were taken from the axillary draining lymph nodes of breast cancer patients. Sequenced sample: axillary lymph node tissue. The receptors were gathered from a female donor with breast cancer. Some clones in this sample may be carry-over from other donors' samples.

This chain connects TRBV27 to TRBJ1-4; perhaps TRBD1 as D (6 bases). Per the germline V gene, CDR1 is MNHEY and CDR2 is SMNVEV (reference sequence). Trimming pared 6 bases from V and 4 bases from J, leaving 15 bases between. The CDR3 totals 15 residues. CDR3 residues: CASSFLTGLNEKLFF. DNA for the CDR3: TGTGCCAGCAGCTTCCTGACAGGACTTAATGAAAAACTGTTTTTT.

This clonotype has ten or more counts. V usage is TRBV5-6 and J usage is TRBJ1-5; the D gene is possibly TRBD1 (5 bases). The length of the CDR3 is 19 residues. V was shortened by 3 bases and J by 6 bases, with 28 bases between the two germline ends. In germline, CDR1 is SGHDT, CDR2 YYEEEE. The CDR3 sequence is CASSSMGGLAGREFQPQHF. The CDR3 DNA sequence: TGTGCCAGCAGCTCAATGGGAGGATTAGCAGGGAGGGAATTTCAGCCCCAGCATTTT.

Turning to this clonotype: This could be a read error, since a much larger clone is one nucleotide away. The chain couples TRBV5-4 to TRBJ1-2, with 7 bases lining up with TRBD1. The CDR3 has 16 amino acids. CDR1 is SGHNT and CDR2 is YYREEE in the germline V gene (reference sequence). V gave up 2 bases and J gave up 3 bases; unmatched junction bases: 10. CDR3 nucleotide sequence: TGTGCCAGCAGCTTTGGCGGACAGGATGCGGACTATGGCTACACCTTC. It codes for CASSFGGQDADYGYTF. The full variable domain, in which reference TRBV5-4 and TRBJ1-2 provide the parts outside the CDR3, is ETGVTQSPTHLIKTRGQQVTLRCSSQSGHNTVSWYQQALGQGPQFIFQYYREEENGRGNFPPRFSGLQFPNYSSELNVNALELDDSALYLCASSFGGQDADYGYTFGSGTRLTVV.

In this sample, this clonotype turned up many times. This chain uses TRBV14 with TRBJ2-7; D unclear. The V gene lost 0 bases and the J gene lost 6 bases, with 9 bases spanning the gap. The CDR3 is 13 residues long. Germline CDR1 and CDR2: SGHDN and FVKESK. DNA of the CDR3: TGTGCCAGCAGCCAAGATATGGTATCCGAGCAGTACTTC. This gives the protein CASSQDMVSEQYF.

Ten or more counts support this clonotype. V usage is TRBV12-3 or TRBV12-4 and J usage is TRBJ2-1, with 9 bases aligning to TRBD1. J gave up 6 bases and V 7 bases, and 7 bases lay outside the gene matches. This CDR3 has 14 residues. The CDR3 bases are TGTGCCAGCAATCCGCTGGACAGGGGCAATGAGCAGTTCTTC. It yields the protein CASNPLDRGNEQFF.

This clonotype was seen many times. V is TRBV7-9 and J is TRBJ2-1; 8 nucleotides align to TRBD2. This CDR3 has 14 amino acids. Losses at the gene ends were 5 bases for V and 6 bases for J; bases not matched to a gene: 6. Germline CDR1 is SEHNR and CDR2 is FQNEAQ (reference sequence). CDR3 amino acids: CASSSSGERNEQFF. In nucleotides, the CDR3 is TGTGCCAGCAGCAGTAGCGGGGAGCGCAATGAGCAGTTCTTC.

This clonotype was recorded many times. The chain couples TRBV29-1 to TRBJ2-3, with no clear D. Germline V gene sequence: CDR1 SQVTM, CDR2 ANQGSEA. The CDR3 runs 13 residues. CDR3 region: CSYRPVGTDTQYF. The CDR3 bases are TGCAGTTACCGACCGGTCGGCACAGATACGCAGTATTTT.

Many counts were recorded for this clonotype. The chain couples TRBV5-4 to TRBJ1-2; D is undetermined. The germline gives CDR1 SGHNT, CDR2 YYREEE (reference sequence). CDR3 length: 14 amino acids. The V gene lost 5 bases and the J gene lost 0 bases, with 11 bases spanning the gap. The CDR3 DNA sequence: TGTGCCAGCAGAGATAACGGAGCTAACTATGGCTACACCTTC. The encoded protein is CASRDNGANYGYTF.

There are many counts of this clonotype. The chain carries TRBV7-2 and TRBJ2-2, with 10 bases that match TRBD2. V was pared by 1 base and J by 7 bases, with 3 bases of the junction left unmatched. Germline V gives CDR1 SGHTA, CDR2 FQGNSA. This CDR3 region has 15 residues. CDR3 DNA sequence: TGTGCCAGCAGCTTAGGGACTAGCGGAGGCGGGGAGCTGTTTTTT. Amino acid sequence: CASSLGTSGGGELFF.

Concerning this clonotype itself: One junction end disagrees with the germline gene, perhaps due to a read error. V usage is TRBV7-2 and J usage is TRBJ1-4; weak D call: TRBD1 (5 bases). In germline, CDR1 is SGHTA, CDR2 FQGNSA. The CDR3 contains 14 residues. The CDR3 region is CASSAPGAGEELFF. CDR3 nucleotide sequence: TGTGCCAGCAGCGCCCCCGGGGCTGGTGAAGAACTGTTTTTT.

To note about this clonotype: A much larger clonotype is one base distant, so this may be a read error. The chain joins TRBV9 to TRBJ1-4, with D possibly matching TRBD1 (5 bases). CDR1 and CDR2 from the germline V gene are SGDLS and YYNGEE. The V end lost 4 bases, the J end lost 8 bases, and 18 bases lay between the germline ends. The CDR3 spans 15 residues. The chain's CDR3 is CASSPSGGAGEKLFF. As DNA, the CDR3 is TGTGCCAGCAGCCCTTCGGGAGGGGCGGGAGAAAAACTGTTTTTT.

This clonotype showed up many times. The chain has TRBV11-2 and TRBJ2-7; D is unclear. Germline V CDR1 and CDR2: SGHAT, FQNNGV. V lost 5 bases and J lost 6, with 8 bases in between. This CDR3 is built from 11 residues. CDR3 sequence reads: CASSAKTEQYF. In DNA, the CDR3 is TGTGCCAGCAGCGCGAAGACCGAGCAGTACTTC.

This clonotype was seen many times. V and J are TRBV19 and TRBJ2-1, with D possibly matching TRBD2 (5 bases). The V gene's germline CDR1 is LNHDA and CDR2 SQIVND (reference sequence). The V end lost 5 bases, the J end lost 9 bases, and 17 bases lay between the germline ends. The CDR3 runs to 14 residues. The CDR3 DNA reads as TGTGCCAGTAGTCGAACTAGATCTTTAGGTGAGCAGTTCTTC. Translation gives CASSRTRSLGEQFF.

About this clonotype itself: A read error may be the cause here, since a much bigger clone is one base away. CDR3 nucleotides: TGCAGTGCTAGTGGGAGGATGAATTCACTCCTCCACTTT. Translated, it gives CSASGRMNSLLHF. V and J are TRBV20-1 and TRBJ1-6, with D unclear. The germline gives CDR1 DFQATT, CDR2 SNEGSKA (reference sequence). This CDR3 has 13 residues.

This sequence joins TRBV6-5 and TRBJ1-5; the D gene is possibly TRBD1 (6 bases). The CDR3 is 15 amino acids. The V and J ends lost 0 bases and 7 bases respectively, with 13 bases between them. CDR1 MNHEY and CDR2 SVGAGI come from the germline V gene. The CDR3 reads CASSYSGGQGQPQHF. The DNA of the CDR3 is TGTGCCAGCAGTTACTCAGGGGGTCAAGGGCAGCCCCAGCATTTT.

This clonotype was observed a few times. J is TRBJ1-2 and V is TRBV18, with 7 bases that match TRBD1. The V gene's germline CDR1 is KGHSH and CDR2 LQKENI. The CDR3 has 15 amino acids. J lost 0 bases, V lost 10 bases, and 11 bases had no gene match. The CDR3 reads CATTPQGTANYGYTF. The CDR3, as DNA: TGTGCCACCACTCCACAGGGGACTGCTAACTATGGCTACACCTTC.

This clonotype was found many times. The chain has TRBV7-3 and TRBJ2-1; TRBD2 agrees at 7 bases. Losses at the gene ends were 5 bases for V and 3 bases for J; bases not matched to a gene: 13. The CDR3 is made up of 17 amino acids. The germline CDR1 and CDR2 sequences are SGHTA and FQGTGA. The CDR3 region has the DNA TGTGCCAGCAGCCCCACATTTGGGGGGGGGGGCTACAATGAGCAGTTCTTC. Protein sequence: CASSPTFGGGGYNEQFF.

Of note for this clonotype: At one boundary the junction diverges from the germline segment, which might be a read error. The chain couples TRBV7-7 to TRBJ2-1, with D uncertain. From germline, CDR1 is SSHAT and CDR2 FNYEAQ (reference sequence). The CDR3 sequence is 13 residues long. CDR3 DNA sequence: TGTGCTAGCAGCAGAGTCTCGACCAATGAGCAGTTCTTC. This translates into CASSRVSTNEQFF.

Concerning this clonotype itself: This may come from a read error, since a much larger clone is one base off. This chain joins TRBV4-1 and TRBJ1-5; 7 bases match TRBD1. The CDR3 is 15 residues long. Germline loops: CDR1 MGHRA, CDR2 YSYEKL. CDR3 sequence: CTSSQGDSDNQPQHF. The CDR3 nucleotides are TGCACCAGCAGCCAAGGGGACAGTGACAATCAGCCCCAGCATTTT.

The CDR3 nucleotides read TGTGCCAGCAGTTTGAGTCGGGGCAGGGTTAATTCACCCCTCCACTTT. Encoded protein: CASSLSRGRVNSPLHF. J is TRBJ1-6 and V is TRBV27, with D maybe TRBD1 (5 bases). Germline V CDR1 and CDR2: MNHEY, SMNVEV (reference sequence). This CDR3 has 16 residues. V lost 3 bases and J lost 6, with 15 bases in between.

In the case of this clonotype: A much larger clone differs from this one at a single base, so this may be a read error. The chain recombines TRBV5-4 with TRBJ2-5; 7 bases align to TRBD2. The CDR3 spans 16 residues. Unmatched junction bases numbered 11, after V lost 5 bases and J lost 1 base. Per germline, CDR1 SGHNT and CDR2 YYREEE (reference sequence). The CDR3 nucleotides read TGTGCCAGCAGACCCTTTCCAGTAGCGGGCCAAGAGACCCAGTACTTC. Encoded protein: CASRPFPVAGQETQYF.

This clonotype was picked up many times. This chain uses TRBV6-6 with TRBJ2-7, with a possible D match to TRBD1 (5 bases). The ends were cut back, 6 bases at V and 4 bases at J, with 10 bases in the middle. The CDR3 sequence is 12 residues long. Germline V gene sequence: CDR1 MNHNY, CDR2 SVGAGI (reference sequence). The CDR3 sequence: CASSLRQYEQYF. Here the CDR3 DNA reads TGTGCCAGCAGCCTTCGACAGTACGAGCAGTACTTC.

On this clonotype: The junction departs from germline at one end; a sequencing error may be responsible. V usage is TRBV6-5 and J usage is TRBJ1-6; TRBD1 agrees at 7 bases. Per germline, CDR1 MNHEY and CDR2 SVGAGI. The CDR3 contains 17 residues. Here the CDR3 DNA reads TGTACCAGCAGAAAGACAGGGCTCGGGGGTACTAATTCACCCCTCCACTTT. Amino acid sequence: CTSRKTGLGGTNSPLHF.

This clonotype was observed at least ten times. This chain links TRBV11-2 with TRBJ2-5, with 7 nucleotides matching TRBD1. Germline assignment: CDR1 SGHAT and CDR2 FQNNGV. CDR3 size: 15 residues. J lost 5 bases, V lost 0 bases, and 6 bases had no gene match. DNA of the CDR3: TGTGCCAGCAGCTTAGATCGGGGCAGGGGGGAGACCCAGTACTTC. This gives the protein CASSLDRGRGETQYF.